This is a list of T cell receptor beta chains from one sample in a study of regulatory T cells in long-lasting Graves disease. TCRdb passed the multiplex PCR reads through MiXCR, listing each CDR3 protein once. The sample yields about 620,000 distinct CDR3 sequences, about 15% seen once. These data were likewise used in another study, on T cells in Graves' hyperthyroidism and ophthalmopathy.

The source was peripheral blood mononuclear cells (PBMCs), collected at new diagnosis, from a patient treated with antithyroid drugs. These receptors all come from a woman in her twenties or thirties with Graves disease. Each CDR3 is given with its conserved first and last residue.

V gene | CDR3 protein
TRBV28 | CASSSPAPNYGYTF
TRBV7-3 | CASSQGGDPYF
TRBV6-1 | CASSELVRGRTGELFF
TRBV6-2/TRBV6-3 | CASSETGLTNEKLFF
TRBV19 | CASSISTGGQGSYEQYF
TRBV7-3 | CASSSTGHPDTYEQYF
TRBV27 | CASSAAGIYNEQFF
TRBV12-3/TRBV12-4 | CASSLSRGKGITEAFF
TRBV28 | CASSYSGNYEQYF
TRBV18 | CASSPGHTGTEAFF
TRBV9 | CASTQGGHYGYTF
TRBV2 | CASNQLAGGPGEQFF
TRBV18 | CASSPFGTGTSNTEAFF
TRBV28 | CASMPGRADQPQHF
TRBV28 | CASSSEGGSPLHF
TRBV5-1 | CASTEPGAPLHF
TRBV5-1 | CASSWEGANEKLFF
TRBV20-1 | CSAREREGPYEQYF
TRBV5-4 | CASSPGGGTTYEQYF
TRBV7-9 | CASSLVAGNKRQFF
TRBV19 | CASMAGADTQYF
TRBV28 | CASSEDYGDTQYF
TRBV7-6 | CASSLGGADGYTF
TRBV3-1 | CASSQDPTSRNEQFF